This entry features one T cell receptor (beta chain) sequence. A single record per CDR3 protein comes from TCRdb applying MiXCR to the RT-PCR reads. The sample records hundreds of thousands of distinct CDR3 sequences, 12% to 15% being singletons. The specimen sequenced was memory CD4+ T cells from blood. This TCR was sampled from a female donor in good health, serving as a healthy control.

CDR3 DNA: TGTGCCAGCAGCGGGGGACCCCGCCGCGAGCAGTACTTC. This sequence encodes CASSGGPRREQYF. The chain is built from TRBV7-2 and TRBJ2-7, with D possibly being TRBD1 or TRBD2 (5 bases each). V lost 5 bases and J lost 6, with 14 bases in between. From germline, CDR1 is SGHTA and CDR2 FQGNSA. This CDR3 is built from 13 residues.